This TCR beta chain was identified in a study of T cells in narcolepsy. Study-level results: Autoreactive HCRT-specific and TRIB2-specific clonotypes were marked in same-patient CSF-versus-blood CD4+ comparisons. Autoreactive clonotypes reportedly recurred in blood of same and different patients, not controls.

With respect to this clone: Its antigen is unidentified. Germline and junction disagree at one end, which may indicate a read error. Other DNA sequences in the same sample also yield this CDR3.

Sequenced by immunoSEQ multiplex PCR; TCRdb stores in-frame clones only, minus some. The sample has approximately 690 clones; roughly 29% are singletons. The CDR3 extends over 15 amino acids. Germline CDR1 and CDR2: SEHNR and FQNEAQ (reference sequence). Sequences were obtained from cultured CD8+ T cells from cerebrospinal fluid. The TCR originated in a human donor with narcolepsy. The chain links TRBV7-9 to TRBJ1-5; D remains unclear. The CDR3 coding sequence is TGCGCCAGCAGCCAAGATCGTGGGGTCGGGCAGCCCCAGCATTTT. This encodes CASSQDRGVGQPQHF. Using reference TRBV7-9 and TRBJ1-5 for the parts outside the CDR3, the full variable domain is DTGVSQNPRHKITKRGQNVTFRCDPISEHNRLYWYRQTLGQGPEFLTYFQNEAQLEKSRLLSDRFSAERPKGSFSTLEIQRTEQGDSAMYLCASSQDRGVGQPQHFGDGTRLSIL.